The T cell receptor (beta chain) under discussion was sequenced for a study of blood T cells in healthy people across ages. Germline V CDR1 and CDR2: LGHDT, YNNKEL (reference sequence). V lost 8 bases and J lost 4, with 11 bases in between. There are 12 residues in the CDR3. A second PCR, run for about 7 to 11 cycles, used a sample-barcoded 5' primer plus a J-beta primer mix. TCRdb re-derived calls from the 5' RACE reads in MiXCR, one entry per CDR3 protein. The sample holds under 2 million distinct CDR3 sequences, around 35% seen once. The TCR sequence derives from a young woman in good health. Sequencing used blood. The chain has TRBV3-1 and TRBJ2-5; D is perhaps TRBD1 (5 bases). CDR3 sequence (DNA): TGTGCCAGCGTTAGTGGGGCAGAGACCCAGTACTTC. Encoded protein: CASVSGAETQYF.